The present TCR beta chain was sequenced within a study of blood T cells in healthy people across ages. Overall study results and limits: With donor CMV status unknown, expanded clonotype changes were possibly confounded.

This clonotype was observed a handful of times. Its antigen remains unknown. Primers used in a second PCR of about 7 to 12 cycles were a sample-barcoded 5' primer and a J-beta primer mix. TCRdb re-called the 5' RACE reads with MiXCR, one entry per CDR3 protein. The sample has some 1,000,000 distinct CDR3 sequences, under 30% seen once. Germline-derived CDR1 and CDR2 are LNHNV and YYDKDF (reference sequence). Trimming removed 5 bases from V and 4 bases from J, with 2 bases in between. The CDR3 length is 10 residues. These records were also assigned to another study, of T cells of mothers and their children. That report adds: Once extracted, all RNA went into cDNA synthesis at approximately 1.5 ug per 15 ul. When mothers and children were related, their normalized repertoire overlap, which was always slightly higher, did not differ significantly from that of unrelated pairs. Persistent microchimeric T cell clones were sought, and none were detected.

This clonotype originated in a girl aged 2 to 10 in good health. The sample consisted of blood. J is TRBJ1-1 and V is TRBV15, with D unclear. This CDR3 reads CATSGTEAFF. DNA for the CDR3: TGTGCCACCAGCGGCACTGAAGCTTTCTTT.